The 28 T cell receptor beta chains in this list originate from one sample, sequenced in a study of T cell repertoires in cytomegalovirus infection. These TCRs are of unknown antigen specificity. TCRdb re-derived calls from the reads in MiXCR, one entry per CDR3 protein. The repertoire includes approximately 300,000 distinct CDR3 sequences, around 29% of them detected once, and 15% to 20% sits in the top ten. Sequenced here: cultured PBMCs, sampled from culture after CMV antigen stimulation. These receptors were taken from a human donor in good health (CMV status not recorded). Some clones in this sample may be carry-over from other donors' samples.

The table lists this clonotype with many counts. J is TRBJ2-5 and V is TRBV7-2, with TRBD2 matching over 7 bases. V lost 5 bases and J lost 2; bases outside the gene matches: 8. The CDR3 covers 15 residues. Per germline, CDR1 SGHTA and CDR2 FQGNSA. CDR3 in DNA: TGTGCCAGCAGCCGAGGCCGGGGGGTGCAAGAGACCCAGTACTTC. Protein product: CASSRGRGVQETQYF.

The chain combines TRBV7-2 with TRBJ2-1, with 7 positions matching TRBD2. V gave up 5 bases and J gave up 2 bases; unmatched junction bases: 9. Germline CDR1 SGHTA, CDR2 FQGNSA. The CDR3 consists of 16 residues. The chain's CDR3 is CASSPPGTTAYNEQFF. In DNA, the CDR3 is TGTGCCAGCAGCCCCCCCGGGACTACCGCCTACAATGAGCAGTTCTTC.

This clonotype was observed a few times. The CDR3 is CASEVAGAYNEQFF. In DNA form, the CDR3 reads TGTGCCAGCGAAGTAGCGGGAGCTTACAATGAGCAGTTCTTC. The rearrangement links TRBV28 to TRBJ2-1; the match to TRBD2 covers 9 bases. Losses at the gene ends were 8 bases for V and 4 bases for J; bases not matched to a gene: 6. The CDR3 has 14 residues. The V gene's germline CDR1 is MDHEN and CDR2 SYDVKM.

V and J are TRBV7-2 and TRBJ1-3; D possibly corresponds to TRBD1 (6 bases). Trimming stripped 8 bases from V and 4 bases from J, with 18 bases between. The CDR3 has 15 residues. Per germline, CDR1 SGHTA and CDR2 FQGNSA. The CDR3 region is CASAPGRGRGNTIYF. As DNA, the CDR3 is TGTGCCAGCGCGCCGGGCAGGGGAAGAGGAAACACCATATATTTT.

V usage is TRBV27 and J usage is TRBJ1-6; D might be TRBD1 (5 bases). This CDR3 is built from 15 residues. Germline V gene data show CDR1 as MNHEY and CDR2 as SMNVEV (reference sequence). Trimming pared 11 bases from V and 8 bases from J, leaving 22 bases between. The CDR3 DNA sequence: TGTGCCGGGACGCCGGGTCACGCCGGTGATTCACCCCTCCACTTT. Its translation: CAGTPGHAGDSPLHF.

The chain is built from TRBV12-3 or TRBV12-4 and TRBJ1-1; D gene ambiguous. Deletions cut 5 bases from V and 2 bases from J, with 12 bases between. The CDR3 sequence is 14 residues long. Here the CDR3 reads CASSHWTGNTEAFF. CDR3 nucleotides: TGTGCCAGCAGTCACTGGACGGGCAACACTGAAGCTTTCTTT.

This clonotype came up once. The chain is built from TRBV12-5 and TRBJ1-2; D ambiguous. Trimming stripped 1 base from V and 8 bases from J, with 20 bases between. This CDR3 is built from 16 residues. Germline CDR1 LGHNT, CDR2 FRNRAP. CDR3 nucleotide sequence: TGTGCTAGTGGTTTGGATATTCGACGGAGTGTCTGGGGCTACACCTTC. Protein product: CASGLDIRRSVWGYTF.

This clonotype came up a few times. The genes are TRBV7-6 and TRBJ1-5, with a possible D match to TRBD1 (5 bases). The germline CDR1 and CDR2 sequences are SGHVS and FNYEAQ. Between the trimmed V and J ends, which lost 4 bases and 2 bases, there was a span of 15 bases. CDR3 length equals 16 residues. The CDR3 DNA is TGTGCCAGCAGCTCCAACACAGGTTTTGGCAATCAGCCCCAGCATTTT. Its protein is CASSSNTGFGNQPQHF.

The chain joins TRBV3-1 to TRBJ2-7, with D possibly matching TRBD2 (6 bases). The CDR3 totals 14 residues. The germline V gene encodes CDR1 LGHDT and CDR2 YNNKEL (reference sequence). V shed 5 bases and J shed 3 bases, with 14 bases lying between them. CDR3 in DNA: TGTGCCAGCAGCGCAGTAGCGGATCTCTACGAGCAGTACTTC. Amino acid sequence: CASSAVADLYEQYF.

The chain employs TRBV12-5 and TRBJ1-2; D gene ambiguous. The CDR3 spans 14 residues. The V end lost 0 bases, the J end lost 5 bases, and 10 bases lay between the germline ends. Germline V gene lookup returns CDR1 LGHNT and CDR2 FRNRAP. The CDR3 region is CASGLVGPGYGYTF. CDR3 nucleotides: TGTGCTAGTGGTTTGGTTGGACCAGGTTATGGCTACACCTTC.

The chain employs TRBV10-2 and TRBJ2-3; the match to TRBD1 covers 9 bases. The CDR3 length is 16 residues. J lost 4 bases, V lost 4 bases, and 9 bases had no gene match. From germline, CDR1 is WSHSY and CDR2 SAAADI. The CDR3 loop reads CASSVWTGVEADTQYF. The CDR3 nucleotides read TGCGCCAGCAGTGTTTGGACAGGGGTGGAGGCAGATACGCAGTATTTT.

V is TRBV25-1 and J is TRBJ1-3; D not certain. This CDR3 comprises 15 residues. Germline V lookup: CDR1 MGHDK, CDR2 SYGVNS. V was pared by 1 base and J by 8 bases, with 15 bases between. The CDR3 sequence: CASSESLGRRDTIYF. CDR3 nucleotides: TGTGCCAGCAGTGAATCCCTAGGCAGGAGAGACACCATATATTTT.

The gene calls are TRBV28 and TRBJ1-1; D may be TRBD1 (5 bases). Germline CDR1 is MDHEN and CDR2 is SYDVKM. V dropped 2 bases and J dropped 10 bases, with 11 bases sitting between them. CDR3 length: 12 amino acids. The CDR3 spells CASSLKGLGAFF. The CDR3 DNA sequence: TGTGCCAGCAGTTTAAAGGGGTTGGGAGCTTTCTTT.

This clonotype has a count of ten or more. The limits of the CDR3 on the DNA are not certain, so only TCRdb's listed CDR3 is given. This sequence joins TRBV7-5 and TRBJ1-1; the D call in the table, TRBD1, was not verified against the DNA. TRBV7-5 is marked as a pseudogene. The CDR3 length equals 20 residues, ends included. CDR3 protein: CISVPEAAPGQGDMNTEAFF.

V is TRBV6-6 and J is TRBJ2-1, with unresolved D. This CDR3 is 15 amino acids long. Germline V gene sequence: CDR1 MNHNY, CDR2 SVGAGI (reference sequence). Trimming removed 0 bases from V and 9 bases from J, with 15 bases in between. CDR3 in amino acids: CASSYSVKIEGEQFF. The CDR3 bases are TGTGCCAGCAGTTACTCTGTGAAGATCGAAGGTGAGCAGTTCTTC.

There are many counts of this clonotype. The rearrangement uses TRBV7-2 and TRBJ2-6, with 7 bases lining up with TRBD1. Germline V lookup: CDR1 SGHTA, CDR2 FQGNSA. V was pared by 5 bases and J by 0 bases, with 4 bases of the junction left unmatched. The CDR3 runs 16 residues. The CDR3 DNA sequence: TGTGCCAGCAGCCCAGGGGGTCTCTCTGGGGCCAACGTCCTGACTTTC. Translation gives CASSPGGLSGANVLTF.

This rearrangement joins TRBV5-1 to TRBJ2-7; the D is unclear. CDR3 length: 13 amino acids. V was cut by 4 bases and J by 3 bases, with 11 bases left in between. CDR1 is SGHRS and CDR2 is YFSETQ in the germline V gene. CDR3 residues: CASSARPGYEQYF. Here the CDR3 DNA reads TGCGCCAGCAGCGCCCGACCGGGCTACGAGCAGTACTTC.

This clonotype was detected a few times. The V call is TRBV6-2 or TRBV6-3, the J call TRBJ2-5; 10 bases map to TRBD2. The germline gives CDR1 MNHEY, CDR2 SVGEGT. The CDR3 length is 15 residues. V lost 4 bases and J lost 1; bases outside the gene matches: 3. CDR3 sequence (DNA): TGTGCCAGCAGTTTCCGGACTAGCGGCCAAGAGACCCAGTACTTC. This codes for CASSFRTSGQETQYF.

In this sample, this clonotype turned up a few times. CDR3 loop: CASSLFRGRAADTQYF. The DNA of the CDR3 is TGTGCCAGCAGCTTATTTCGCGGGCGGGCCGCAGATACGCAGTATTTT. The J gene is TRBJ2-3, the V gene TRBV7-8; weak D call: TRBD2 (5 bases). The CDR3 length is 16 residues. The V end was cut by 2 bases, the J end by 4 bases, with 16 bases between. Germline assignment: CDR1 SGHVS and CDR2 FQNEAQ.

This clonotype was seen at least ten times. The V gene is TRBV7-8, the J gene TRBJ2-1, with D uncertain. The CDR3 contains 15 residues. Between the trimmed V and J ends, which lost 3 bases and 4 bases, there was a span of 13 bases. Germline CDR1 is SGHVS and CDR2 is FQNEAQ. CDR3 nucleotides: TGTGCCAGCAGCTTGGAGTTATCGCCATACAATGAGCAGTTCTTC. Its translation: CASSLELSPYNEQFF.

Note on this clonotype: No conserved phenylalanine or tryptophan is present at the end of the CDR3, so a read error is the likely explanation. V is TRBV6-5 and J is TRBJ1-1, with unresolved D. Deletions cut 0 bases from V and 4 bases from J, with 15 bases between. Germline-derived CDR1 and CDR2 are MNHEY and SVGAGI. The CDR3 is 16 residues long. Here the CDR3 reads CASSYSSTSEGTEAFI. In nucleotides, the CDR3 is TGTGCCAGCAGTTACTCTTCAACTTCAGAAGGCACTGAAGCTTTCATT.

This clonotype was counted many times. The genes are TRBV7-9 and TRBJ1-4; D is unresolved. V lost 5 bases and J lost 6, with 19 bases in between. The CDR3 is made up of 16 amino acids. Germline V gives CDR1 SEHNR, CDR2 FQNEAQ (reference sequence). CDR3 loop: CASSRERNSRDEKLFF. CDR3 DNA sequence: TGTGCCAGCAGCCGCGAACGAAACAGCAGAGATGAAAAACTGTTTTTT.

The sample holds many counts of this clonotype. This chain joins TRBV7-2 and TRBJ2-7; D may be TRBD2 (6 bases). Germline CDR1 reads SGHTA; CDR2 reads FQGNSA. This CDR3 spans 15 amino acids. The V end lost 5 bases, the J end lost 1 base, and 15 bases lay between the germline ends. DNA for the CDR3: TGTGCCAGCAGCCCTCGGGACTTCCCATCCTACGAGCAGTACTTC. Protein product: CASSPRDFPSYEQYF.

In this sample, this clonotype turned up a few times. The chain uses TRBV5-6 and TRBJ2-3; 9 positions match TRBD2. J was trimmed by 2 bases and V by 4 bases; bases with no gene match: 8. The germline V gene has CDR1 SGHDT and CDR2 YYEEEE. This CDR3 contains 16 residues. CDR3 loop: CASSPPSGTYTDTQYF. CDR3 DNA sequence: TGTGCCAGCAGCCCCCCTAGCGGGACTTACACAGATACGCAGTATTTT.

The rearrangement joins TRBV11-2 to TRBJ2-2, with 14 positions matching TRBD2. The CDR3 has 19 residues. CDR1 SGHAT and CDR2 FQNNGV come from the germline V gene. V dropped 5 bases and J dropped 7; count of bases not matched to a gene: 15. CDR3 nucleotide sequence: TGTGCCAGCAGCCTAGCCCACACGACTAGCGGGGGGGCCTTCGGGGAGCTGTTTTTT. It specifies CASSLAHTTSGGAFGELFF.

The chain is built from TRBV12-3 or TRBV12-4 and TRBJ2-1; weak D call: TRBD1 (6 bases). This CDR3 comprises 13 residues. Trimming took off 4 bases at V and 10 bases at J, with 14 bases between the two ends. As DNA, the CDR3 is TGTGCCAGCAGTTCCAGGTCCAGGGGCGAGCAGTTCTTC. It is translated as CASSSRSRGEQFF.

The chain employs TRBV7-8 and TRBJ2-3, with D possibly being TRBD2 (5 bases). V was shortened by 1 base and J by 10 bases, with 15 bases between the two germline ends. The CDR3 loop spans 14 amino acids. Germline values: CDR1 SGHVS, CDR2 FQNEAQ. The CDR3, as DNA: TGTGCCAGCAGCTTAGATTATGAGGGTATAGCGCAGTATTTT. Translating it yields CASSLDYEGIAQYF.

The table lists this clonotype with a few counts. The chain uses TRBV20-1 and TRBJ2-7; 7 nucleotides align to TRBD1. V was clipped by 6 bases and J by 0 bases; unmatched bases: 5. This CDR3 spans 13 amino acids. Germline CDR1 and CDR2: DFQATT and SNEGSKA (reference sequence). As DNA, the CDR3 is TGCAGTGCCCAGGACAGGAGCTCCTACGAGCAGTACTTC. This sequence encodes CSAQDRSSYEQYF.